A single sample is the source of the 32 T cell receptor beta chains below, sequenced in a study of OX40 agonist ivuxolimab in advanced cancers. The protocol was immunoSEQ multiplex PCR, while the TCRdb copy is restricted to in-frame clones and leaves out a portion. There are 70,000 to 80,000 clones in the sample; about 81% occur only once, and over 4% lies in the top ten. The source material was CD4+ or CD8+ T cells sorted from blood, sampled in a trial of the OX40 agonist ivuxolimab. These receptors were obtained from an adult with an advanced solid tumor such as melanoma, head and neck, liver or kidney cancer.

This clone was seen a few times. The chain combines TRBV5-1 with TRBJ2-1; TRBD2 aligns across 10 bases. This CDR3 has 15 residues. The J segment lost 4 bases and the V segment lost 4 bases, leaving 5 bases of the junction unmatched. Germline CDR1 reads SGHRS; CDR2 reads YFSETQ. CDR3 sequence (DNA): TGCGCCAGCAGCCCTCTTAGCGGGGGGTACAATGAGCAGTTCTTC. Amino acids: CASSPLSGGYNEQFF.

The J gene is TRBJ2-7, the V gene TRBV11-2, with D possibly matching TRBD2 (5 bases). The germline gives CDR1 SGHAT, CDR2 FQNNGV. This CDR3 has 14 residues. V lost 1 base and J 7 bases, leaving 14 bases between the germline ends. The CDR3 region is CASSLVEGPLEQYF. In nucleotides, the CDR3 is TGTGCCAGCAGCTTAGTTGAGGGTCCCTTAGAGCAGTACTTC.

The chain employs TRBV4-3 and TRBJ2-2, with TRBD2 matching 9 bases. With V trimmed by 1 base and J by 1 base, 4 bases remained unmatched. Germline CDR1 is LGHNA and CDR2 is YSLEER. CDR3 length: 17 amino acids. CDR3 coding DNA: TGCGCCAGCAGCCAAGTTTATAGCGGGGGGAACACCGGGGAGCTGTTTTTT. Protein sequence: CASSQVYSGGNTGELFF.

This rearrangement joins TRBV6-5 to TRBJ2-7; D may be TRBD1 (6 bases). The CDR3 is 15 residues long. Germline CDR1 and CDR2: MNHEY and SVGAGI. V lost 0 bases to trimming and J lost 4 bases, with 13 bases between them. The CDR3 reads CASSYSGRGGYEQYF. In DNA form, the CDR3 reads TGTGCCAGCAGTTACTCAGGCAGGGGTGGGTACGAGCAGTACTTC.

The rearrangement uses TRBV7-8 and TRBJ1-2; weak D call: TRBD1 (5 bases). Germline V CDR1 and CDR2: SGHVS, FQNEAQ. Trimming took off 2 bases at V and 10 bases at J, with 14 bases between the two ends. The CDR3 extends over 13 amino acids. The CDR3 DNA reads TGTGCCAGCAGCTTAATGAGGGGCTGGGACTACACCTTC. As protein: CASSLMRGWDYTF.

The chain carries TRBV7-2 and TRBJ2-7; the D gene is possibly TRBD2 (7 bases). The germline V and J ends were trimmed by 3 bases and 3 bases, with 12 bases remaining between them. The germline V gene has CDR1 SGHTA and CDR2 FQGNSA. The CDR3 runs 14 residues. CDR3 protein: CASSFGGGGYEQYF. The CDR3, as DNA: TGTGCCAGCAGCTTTGGGGGAGGGGGCTACGAGCAGTACTTC.

The rearrangement links TRBV14 to TRBJ2-7; 7 bases align to TRBD1. After removal of 3 bases from V and 6 bases from J, the junction contained 8 bases not matched to a gene. Germline CDR1 and CDR2: SGHDN and FVKESK. This CDR3 has 14 amino acids. CDR3 protein: CASSQWTGAIEQYF. CDR3 nucleotide sequence: TGTGCCAGCAGCCAGTGGACAGGCGCTATCGAGCAGTACTTC.

The V gene is TRBV5-1, the J gene TRBJ2-5; the D gene is possibly TRBD1 (6 bases). Trimming removed 0 bases from V and 1 base from J, with 10 bases in between. The CDR3 is made up of 15 amino acids. Germline V lookup: CDR1 SGHRS, CDR2 YFSETQ. The DNA of the CDR3 is TGCGCCAGCAGCTTGGGTACAGGGTTCCAAGAGACCCAGTACTTC. It codes for CASSLGTGFQETQYF.

The chain uses TRBV19 and TRBJ2-3; TRBD2 agrees at 8 bases. The V gene end was trimmed by 3 bases and the J gene end by 3 bases; junction bases not matched to a gene: 8. Germline CDR1 reads LNHDA; CDR2 reads SQIVND (reference sequence). This CDR3 has 16 amino acids. Here the CDR3 DNA reads TGTGCCAGTAGTATGTGGAGCGGGAGCGTGACAGATACGCAGTATTTT. Protein: CASSMWSGSVTDTQYF.

This sequence joins TRBV27 and TRBJ1-2; D remains ambiguous. Germline V gives CDR1 MNHEY, CDR2 SMNVEV (reference sequence). There are 12 residues in the CDR3. Trimming pared 8 bases from V and 0 bases from J, leaving 7 bases between. The CDR3 DNA is TGTGCCAGCCGGGGTGCTAACTATGGCTACACCTTC. Residues: CASRGANYGYTF.

The chain links TRBV6-6 to TRBJ1-5, with no clear D. CDR1 MNHNY and CDR2 SVGAGI come from the germline V gene (reference sequence). The CDR3 runs to 14 residues. Trimming removed 6 bases from V and 0 bases from J, with 9 bases in between. The CDR3 loop is CASRREGSNQPQHF. CDR3 nucleotide sequence: TGTGCCAGCAGGCGGGAAGGTAGCAATCAGCCCCAGCATTTT.

Only a few counts were recorded for this clone. This chain joins TRBV11-1 and TRBJ1-6; D not resolved. V lost 0 bases to trimming and J lost 8 bases, with 8 bases between them. CDR3 length: 14 amino acids. Looked up from germline, CDR1 is SGHAT and CDR2 is FQDESV (reference sequence). The CDR3 coding sequence is TGTGCCAGCAGCTTAGCAGGGCGGTATTCACCCCTCCACTTT. As protein: CASSLAGRYSPLHF.

This chain connects TRBV4-1 to TRBJ1-2, with D possibly being TRBD1 (5 bases). The CDR3 runs to 17 residues. Trimming removed 0 bases from V and 7 bases from J, with 21 bases in between. CDR1 MGHRA and CDR2 YSYEKL come from the germline V gene. The CDR3 sequence is CASSQDYSSQGSSGYTF. The CDR3 coding sequence is TGCGCCAGCAGCCAAGATTATAGTTCTCAGGGTTCCAGTGGCTACACCTTC.

The chain employs TRBV27 and TRBJ1-5, with 9 bases that match TRBD1. CDR3 length: 16 residues. Germline V lookup: CDR1 MNHEY, CDR2 SMNVEV (reference sequence). V dropped 2 bases and J dropped 1; count of bases not matched to a gene: 3. CDR3 in amino acids: CASSLAGQGSNQPQHF. CDR3 bases: TGTGCCAGCAGTTTAGCCGGACAGGGGAGCAATCAGCCCCAGCATTTT.

In its sample, this clone was seen a few times. V gene TRBV7-9 combines with J gene TRBJ1-5; 7 bases are shared with TRBD1. J gave up 6 bases and V 1 base, and 6 bases lay outside the gene matches. Germline lookup yields CDR1 SEHNR and CDR2 FQNEAQ (reference sequence). The CDR3 covers 15 residues. CDR3 sequence reads: CASSLETGRGQPQHF. The CDR3 region has the DNA TGTGCCAGCAGCTTAGAGACAGGGAGAGGTCAGCCCCAGCATTTT.

The chain employs TRBV30 and TRBJ1-3, with a tentative D call TRBD1 (5 bases). Deletions cut 1 base from V and 0 bases from J, with 7 bases between. The germline V gene has CDR1 GTSNPN and CDR2 SVGIG (reference sequence). The CDR3 has 14 amino acids. Here the CDR3 reads CAWSGGASGNTIYF. The CDR3 region has the DNA TGTGCCTGGAGTGGCGGGGCCTCTGGAAACACCATATATTTT. Full variable domain (rest looked up from reference TRBV30 and TRBJ1-3): SQTIHQWPATLVQPVGSPLSLECTVEGTSNPNLYWYRQAAGRGLQLLFYSVGIGQISSEVPQNLSASRPQDRQFILSSKKLLLSDSGFYLCAWSGGASGNTIYFGEGSWLTVV.

The chain links TRBV7-9 to TRBJ1-1, with a weak D call TRBD1 (5 bases). Germline V lookup: CDR1 SEHNR, CDR2 FQNEAQ (reference sequence). This CDR3 contains 15 residues. Trimming shortened V by 5 bases and J by 5 bases, and 18 bases separated the two germline ends. CDR3 sequence: CASSRPGGGYTEAFF. In nucleotides, the CDR3 is TGTGCCAGCAGCCGGCCGGGCGGGGGGTATACTGAAGCTTTCTTT.

The chain is built from TRBV27 and TRBJ2-1; D is possibly TRBD1 or TRBD2 (5 bases each). The V end lost 2 bases, the J end lost 2 bases, and 16 bases lay between the germline ends. The germline V gene encodes CDR1 MNHEY and CDR2 SMNVEV (reference sequence). This CDR3 region has 17 residues. The CDR3 loop is CASSLRGGTDTYNEQFF. CDR3 DNA sequence: TGTGCCAGCAGTTTACGGGGCGGCACGGACACCTACAATGAGCAGTTCTTC.

CDR3 amino acids: CASSQARGPFGGGYTF. DNA for the CDR3: TGCGCCAGCAGCCAAGCCCGCGGGCCCTTCGGGGGTGGCTACACCTTC. The chain is built from TRBV4-1 and TRBJ1-2, with a tentative D call TRBD1 (5 bases). CDR1 and CDR2 (germline): MGHRA, YSYEKL. V lost 1 base, J lost 7 bases, and 19 bases lay in between. The CDR3 sequence is 16 residues long.

This clone occurred once. The chain uses TRBV7-2 and TRBJ2-7; possible D gene TRBD1, 7 bases. CDR1 is SGHTA and CDR2 is FQGNSA in the germline V gene. Deletions cut 5 bases from V and 12 bases from J, with 14 bases between. The CDR3 runs 11 residues. The CDR3 loop is CASSPHRGLYF. Written as DNA, the CDR3 is TGTGCCAGCAGCCCCCACAGGGGACTGTACTTC.

This clone appeared a single time. This chain links TRBV10-2 with TRBJ1-1; 7 bases are shared with TRBD1. This CDR3 contains 15 residues. V shed 7 bases and J 0 bases; nucleotides not matched to a gene: 8. Germline CDR1 and CDR2: WSHSY and SAAADI. CDR3 protein: CASKTGTELNTEAFF. The CDR3 DNA reads as TGCGCCAGCAAAACCGGGACAGAACTGAACACTGAAGCTTTCTTT.

This chain joins TRBV6-6 and TRBJ1-1; no definite D call. Germline V gene sequence: CDR1 MNHNY, CDR2 SVGAGI (reference sequence). The CDR3 loop spans 14 amino acids. V was cut by 0 bases and J by 8 bases, with 13 bases left in between. The CDR3 sequence is CASSYSFWGSEAFF. In DNA, the CDR3 is TGTGCCAGCAGTTACTCGTTCTGGGGATCGGAAGCTTTCTTT.

The chain carries TRBV19 and TRBJ2-2, with 9 bases aligning to TRBD1. V trimming: 6 bases; J trimming: 1 base; junction bases outside the gene matches: 6. The CDR3 has 16 amino acids. Germline CDR1 LNHDA, CDR2 SQIVND (reference sequence). CDR3 nucleotides: TGTGCCAGTAGGGCAGAGGACAGGGGGAACACCGGGGAGCTGTTTTTT. This codes for CASRAEDRGNTGELFF.

The CDR3 loop reads CASSPGTGDHEQYF. For the CDR3, the DNA is TGTGCCAGCAGCCCCGGGACAGGGGACCACGAGCAGTACTTC. V is TRBV11-3 and J is TRBJ2-7, with 10 bases fitting TRBD1. In germline, CDR1 is SGHNT, CDR2 YENEEA. V lost 5 bases and J lost 5; bases outside the gene matches: 6. The CDR3 length is 14 residues.

In this sample, this clone turned up a few times. J is TRBJ1-6 and V is TRBV21-1. TRBV21-1 is a known pseudogene. The CDR3 totals 12 residues. CDR3 bases: TGTGCCAGCGGTCCGGAGGGGTGGGCCCTCCACTTT. Its translation: CASGPEGWALHF.

This clone was picked up one time. The chain carries TRBV2 and TRBJ1-6; D not certain. Looked up from germline, CDR1 is SNHLY and CDR2 is FYNNEI. This CDR3 has 15 amino acids. The V end lost 6 bases, the J end lost 0 bases, and 9 bases lay between the germline ends. CDR3 nucleotides: TGTGCCAGCAGCCAAGAGAGCTCCTATAATTCACCCCTCCACTTT. Residues: CASSQESSYNSPLHF.

The chain carries TRBV5-1 and TRBJ2-7, with 8 bases lining up with TRBD1. This CDR3 is 15 amino acids long. V lost 4 bases and J lost 3; bases outside the gene matches: 9. CDR1 is SGHRS and CDR2 is YFSETQ in the germline V gene. The CDR3 DNA follows: TGCGCCAGCAGCCAAGGCGGACAGGGTGGCTACGAGCAGTACTTC. This codes for CASSQGGQGGYEQYF.

The chain recombines TRBV9 with TRBJ2-4; TRBD1 matches at 9 bases. The CDR3 extends over 14 amino acids. The germline V gene has CDR1 SGDLS and CDR2 YYNGEE. With 4 bases clipped from V and 8 bases from J, the junction kept 7 bases outside the gene matches. The CDR3 loop is CASSTWDRVDIQYF. The CDR3 region has the DNA TGTGCCAGCAGCACATGGGACAGGGTGGACATTCAGTACTTC. Full variable domain (missing parts from reference TRBV9 and TRBJ2-4): DSGVTQTPKHLITATGQRVTLRCSPRSGDLSVYWYQQSLDQGLQFLIQYYNGEERAKGNILERFSAQQFPDLHSELNLSSLELGDSALYFCASSTWDRVDIQYFGAGTRLSVL.

This clone showed up just a few times. The chain links TRBV5-1 to TRBJ2-3, with a weak D call TRBD2 (7 bases). This CDR3 is 16 amino acids long. Trimming removed 0 bases at V and 1 base at J, with 12 bases between. CDR1 is SGHRS, CDR2 YFSETQ, per germline. The CDR3 region has the DNA TGCGCCAGCAGCTTGGGCCGGGGGGCTGGCACAGATACGCAGTATTTT. This sequence encodes CASSLGRGAGTDTQYF. Full variable domain (outside the CDR3, taken from reference TRBV5-1 and TRBJ2-3): KAGVTQTPRYLIKTRGQQVTLSCSPISGHRSVSWYQQTPGQGLQFLFEYFSETQRNKGNFPGRFSGRQFSNSRSEMNVSTLELGDSALYLCASSLGRGAGTDTQYFGPGTRLTVL.

The chain employs TRBV6-5 and TRBJ1-6, with a weak D call TRBD1 (6 bases). The CDR3 is made up of 14 amino acids. Between the trimmed V and J ends, which lost 6 bases and 4 bases, there was a span of 10 bases. CDR1 and CDR2 (germline): MNHEY, SVGAGI. The CDR3 coding sequence is TGTGCCAGCAGCCGGACAGAATATAATTCACCCCTCCACTTT. Encoded protein: CASSRTEYNSPLHF.

This clone was counted once. Here the CDR3 reads CSVDAVRIGETQYF. The DNA of the CDR3 is TGCAGCGTTGATGCTGTGAGGATCGGGGAGACCCAGTACTTC. V and J are TRBV29-1 and TRBJ2-5; D gene unclear. Between the trimmed V and J ends, which lost 3 bases and 5 bases, there was a span of 16 bases. The CDR3 totals 14 residues. Per germline, CDR1 SQVTM and CDR2 ANQGSEA.

This clone was recorded a few times. This chain joins TRBV6-6 and TRBJ2-7, with a weak D call TRBD2 (6 bases). The length of the CDR3 is 14 residues. V gave up 8 bases and J gave up 7 bases, with 21 bases separating them. From germline, CDR1 is MNHNY and CDR2 SVGAGI (reference sequence). Here the CDR3 DNA reads TGTGCCAGCTCTCTCCTCGGGGCCGGAGGGGAGCAGTACTTC. It translates to CASSLLGAGGEQYF.